The clone carrying this T cell receptor beta chain was found a few times. Its antigen is currently unknown. The investigators amplified TCR beta CDR3 regions from RNA transcripts. During a first-round RT-PCR of the TCR CDR3, the HTBI primer set was used. MiXCR, applied by TCRdb to the multiplex PCR reads, yields one record per CDR3 protein. Of more than 300,000 distinct CDR3 sequences listed, 15% to 20% are singletons. The data belong to a study of T cells in Graves' hyperthyroidism and ophthalmopathy. Study-level background: Any treatment followed the collection of peripheral blood at initial diagnosis. Study-wide findings and caveats: Among thyroid clonotypes expanded above 0.001, most also appeared in blood.

Diagnosis rested on symptoms, serum thyroxine and TRAb, thyroid ultrasound, and orbital computed tomography. The length of the CDR3 is 16 residues. The trim removed 5 bases at V and 5 bases at J, leaving 8 bases unmatched. In germline, CDR1 is SGHKS, CDR2 YYEKEE (reference sequence). Specimen: blood. This TCR was sampled from a woman aged 25 to 39 with Graves' hyperthyroidism that later progressed to Graves' ophthalmopathy. J is TRBJ2-2 and V is TRBV5-5; TRBD1 matches 11 bases. The CDR3 protein is CASSFGQGALTGELFF. For the CDR3, the DNA is TGTGCCAGCAGTTTCGGACAGGGGGCTTTGACCGGGGAGCTGTTTTTT.